This T cell receptor beta chain was obtained from a study of T cell repertoires in cytomegalovirus infection. About the research overall: Epitope selection comprised recently identified HLA-C-restricted CMV epitopes and well-studied HLA-B-restricted CMV epitopes. CMV infection together with matching HLA type was indicated by public TCR beta signatures. Notes on the study in general: In two of eight donors, the top clonotype was HLA-C-restricted CMV-specific. Cumulative frequency (of public TCR beta family members) identified carriers of CMV plus the relevant HLA.

Germline CDR1 SEHNR, CDR2 FQNEAQ (reference sequence). V trimming: 5 bases; J trimming: 7 bases; junction bases outside the gene matches: 16. The CDR3 totals 18 residues. A note on this clonotype: Antigen unknown.

TCRdb fed the reads into MiXCR, producing one record per CDR3 protein. In the table there are about 340,000 distinct CDR3 sequences, under 35% of which are singletons. This chain connects TRBV7-9 to TRBJ2-3; 12 bases fit TRBD2. The specimen comprised cultured PBMCs, sampled from culture after CMV antigen stimulation. This TCR was recovered from a human donor in good health (CMV status not recorded). Some clones in this sample may be carry-over from other donors' samples. The CDR3 sequence is CASSRNPPTSGGSNTQYF. CDR3 nucleotides: TGTGCCAGCAGCCGAAACCCACCGACTAGCGGGGGTTCTAATACGCAGTATTTT.